A single sample gave rise to the 23 T cell receptor beta chains below, sequenced in a study of T cell repertoires in cytomegalovirus infection. TCRdb independently ran MiXCR on the reads; one entry per CDR3 protein. The repertoire holds about 920,000 distinct CDR3 sequences, with around 32% as singletons. For these receptors, no antigen is known. Sequencing used cultured CD8+ T cells from PBMCs, obtained from culture after CMV antigen stimulation. All receptors derive from a human donor in good health (CMV status not recorded). Some clones in this sample may be carry-over from other donors' samples.

CDR3 nucleotide sequence: TGTGCCAGCAGCTTAGAGCAGGGATATAGCAATCAGCCCCAGCATTTT. The encoded protein is CASSLEQGYSNQPQHF. This chain joins TRBV7-6 and TRBJ1-5; TRBD1 might be the D (5 bases). The CDR3 runs 16 residues. Germline loops: CDR1 SGHVS, CDR2 FNYEAQ. Trimming stripped 1 base from V and 0 bases from J, with 10 bases between.

J is TRBJ1-2 and V is TRBV5-4, with D unresolved. V was shortened by 0 bases and J by 4 bases, with 16 bases between the two germline ends. Germline CDR1 is SGHNT and CDR2 is YYREEE (reference sequence). This CDR3 is 16 amino acids long. The CDR3 nucleotides are TGTGCCAGCAGCTTGGAGGCACAAACCCTCGTCTATGGCTACACCTTC. This codes for CASSLEAQTLVYGYTF.

The chain employs TRBV6-2 or TRBV6-3 and TRBJ2-7; tentatively, D is TRBD2 (6 bases). The ends were cut back, 4 bases at V and 4 bases at J, with 14 bases in the middle. Germline-derived CDR1 and CDR2 are MNHEY and SVGEGT. This CDR3 has 14 residues. The CDR3 loop is CASSSSGRYYEQYV. In nucleotides, the CDR3 is TGTGCCAGCAGTTCCTCCGGGAGATATTACGAGCAGTACGTC.

The table lists this clonotype with many counts. The V call is TRBV12-3 or TRBV12-4, the J call TRBJ2-5; maybe TRBD1 (6 bases). CDR3 length: 12 residues. V lost 6 bases and J lost 3, with 8 bases in between. The CDR3 DNA reads as TGTGCCAGCAGAGCAGGGGAAGAGACCCAGTACTTC. Translated, it gives CASRAGEETQYF.

The gene calls are TRBV10-2 and TRBJ1-2; D might be TRBD1 (6 bases). The CDR3 length is 16 residues. Trimming took off 3 bases at V and 4 bases at J, with 18 bases between the two ends. The germline V gene has CDR1 WSHSY and CDR2 SAAADI. CDR3 amino acids: CASSEEHPGAGYGYTF. In DNA, the CDR3 is TGCGCCAGCAGTGAAGAGCACCCAGGGGCTGGCTATGGCTACACCTTC.

This clonotype turned up a few times. DNA for the CDR3: TGTGCCAGCAGTTATTCCGGGACAGAAGGCTACACCTTC. Its translation: CASSYSGTEGYTF. The gene calls are TRBV6-1 and TRBJ1-2, with TRBD1 identical over 7 bases. Germline trimming cut 5 bases from V and 8 bases from J; bases unmatched to any gene: 8. The CDR3 totals 13 residues. Germline CDR1 reads MNHNS; CDR2 reads SASEGT.

The chain is built from TRBV6-2 or TRBV6-3 and TRBJ2-1; 10 bases match TRBD2. Germline lookup yields CDR1 MNHEY and CDR2 SVGEGT. V was clipped by 8 bases and J by 4 bases; unmatched bases: 5. This CDR3 has 14 residues. DNA for the CDR3: TGTGCCAGCTTCAGCGGGGGGGCGTACAATGAGCAGTTCTTC. Its protein product is CASFSGGAYNEQFF.

This clonotype was seen ten or more times. The V gene is TRBV2, the J gene TRBJ2-5, with D unresolved. Trimming removed 2 bases at V and 1 base at J, with 11 bases between. This CDR3 is 15 amino acids long. Germline assignment: CDR1 SNHLY and CDR2 FYNNEI. This chain's CDR3 is CASSEYRRIQETQYF. DNA of the CDR3: TGTGCCAGCAGTGAATATCGGCGTATCCAAGAGACCCAGTACTTC.

This clonotype was counted at least ten times. The chain joins TRBV7-3 to TRBJ2-6; the D gene is possibly TRBD2 (6 bases). With 6 bases removed from V and 0 bases from J, the gap between germline ends came to 18 bases. Germline V gene data show CDR1 as SGHTA and CDR2 as FQGTGA. This CDR3 is 18 amino acids long. Here the CDR3 reads CASSPRGRPFSGANVLTF. In DNA, the CDR3 is TGTGCCAGCAGTCCCCGGGGGAGGCCCTTCTCTGGGGCCAACGTCCTGACTTTC.

This clonotype has more than one count but fewer than ten. This sequence joins TRBV20-1 and TRBJ2-4; no clear D gene. Germline CDR1 reads DFQATT; CDR2 reads SNEGSKA (reference sequence). V was cut by 1 base and J by 7 bases, with 20 bases left in between. The CDR3 is 16 residues long. CDR3 amino acids: CSARGVPNEAANIQYF. CDR3 bases: TGCAGTGCTAGAGGCGTCCCGAATGAGGCAGCTAACATTCAGTACTTC.

Concerning this clonotype: A read error may account for a junction end that differs from germline. The chain couples TRBV14 to TRBJ2-3, with D possibly being TRBD1 or TRBD2 (5 bases each). Germline CDR1 reads SGHDN; CDR2 reads FVKESK. CDR3 length: 17 amino acids. The chain's CDR3 is CANSPQGVGTETDTQYF. CDR3 DNA sequence: TGTGCCAACAGCCCTCAGGGAGTAGGGACGGAAACAGATACGCAGTATTTT.

The rearrangement uses TRBV20-1 and TRBJ1-1, with D possibly being TRBD1 (5 bases). The CDR3 runs 16 residues. Between the trimmed V and J ends, which lost 1 base and 4 bases, there was a span of 19 bases. CDR1 and CDR2 from the germline V gene are DFQATT and SNEGSKA (reference sequence). The CDR3 is CSARASATGLSTEAFF. The CDR3 nucleotides are TGCAGTGCTAGAGCCTCGGCTACGGGACTCAGCACTGAAGCTTTCTTT.

This clonotype occurred many times. The chain links TRBV2 to TRBJ1-2; D not resolved. V lost 6 bases and J lost 3, with 8 bases in between. The CDR3 length is 12 residues. CDR1 and CDR2 (germline): SNHLY, FYNNEI. The CDR3 nucleotides read TGTGCCAGCAGGGGCAGCTACTATGGCTACACCTTC. Translating gives CASRGSYYGYTF.

This clonotype was counted a few times. The chain couples TRBV7-8 to TRBJ2-5; 14 bases align to TRBD2. The germline CDR1 and CDR2 sequences are SGHVS and FQNEAQ. The J segment lost 3 bases and the V segment lost 5 bases, leaving 11 bases of the junction unmatched. The CDR3 is 18 residues long. The CDR3 nucleotides read TGTGCCAGCAGCCCCCCCGGGACTAGCGGGGGCCTGGAAGAGACCCAGTACTTC. Translation: CASSPPGTSGGLEETQYF.

This clonotype was seen a handful of times. The chain employs TRBV7-8 and TRBJ2-1; weak D call: TRBD1 (6 bases). The CDR3 runs to 17 residues. With 3 bases removed from V and 0 bases from J, the gap between germline ends came to 15 bases. Germline CDR1 is SGHVS and CDR2 is FQNEAQ. CDR3 bases: TGTGCCAGCAGCTTTCCTGGGGGCCTTCCCTCCTACAATGAGCAGTTCTTC. Translation gives CASSFPGGLPSYNEQFF.

The gene calls are TRBV4-3 and TRBJ2-6, with 8 nucleotides matching TRBD1. Germline V gene data show CDR1 as LGHNA and CDR2 as YSLEER. Losses at the gene ends were 0 bases for V and 2 bases for J; bases not matched to a gene: 6. The CDR3 contains 18 residues. DNA of the CDR3: TGCGCCAGCAGCCAAGACAGGGGGCGGATAGCTGGGGCCAACGTCCTGACTTTC. It yields the protein CASSQDRGRIAGANVLTF.

The rearrangement links TRBV6-1 to TRBJ2-2, with D tentatively TRBD1 or TRBD2 (5 bases each). V lost 3 bases to trimming and J lost 2 bases, with 10 bases between them. The CDR3 has 15 residues. Germline assignment: CDR1 MNHNS and CDR2 SASEGT. CDR3: CASSEVWDNTGELFF. CDR3 in DNA: TGTGCCAGCAGTGAGGTGTGGGACAACACCGGGGAGCTGTTTTTT.

The V call is TRBV12-3 or TRBV12-4, the J call TRBJ1-5; the D gene is possibly TRBD1 (5 bases). V was cut by 6 bases and J by 7 bases, with 19 bases left in between. The CDR3 spans 15 residues. CDR3 DNA: TGTGCCAGCAGCTCAACAGGCCTACATGCCCAGCCCCAGCATTTT. Protein product: CASSSTGLHAQPQHF.

The rearrangement uses TRBV28 and TRBJ1-5, with 10 positions matching TRBD1. Germline lookup yields CDR1 MDHEN and CDR2 SYDVKM. The CDR3 covers 16 residues. The trim removed 4 bases at V and 6 bases at J, leaving 9 bases unmatched. This CDR3 is CASSSPSRDRGQPQHF. The CDR3 nucleotides are TGTGCCAGCAGTTCCCCCTCGAGGGACAGGGGTCAGCCCCAGCATTTT. Supplemented by reference TRBV28 and TRBJ1-5, the full variable domain reads DVKVTQSSRYLVKRTGEKVFLECVQDMDHENMFWYRQDPGLGLRLIYFSYDVKMKEKGDIPEGYSVSREKKERFSLILESASTNQTSMYLCASSSPSRDRGQPQHFGDGTRLSIL.

This clonotype was detected a few times. This chain links TRBV4-2 with TRBJ2-1; D assignment may be TRBD1 or TRBD2 (6 bases each). Trimming removed 1 base from V and 10 bases from J, with 14 bases in between. CDR3 length: 14 amino acids. Germline CDR1 LGHNA, CDR2 YNFKEQ. This CDR3 reads CASSQVNEGGEQFF. Here the CDR3 DNA reads TGTGCCAGCAGCCAAGTGAATGAGGGGGGAGAGCAGTTCTTC.

This clonotype has only one observation. V usage is TRBV7-4 and J usage is TRBJ2-7; TRBD1 aligns across 7 bases. CDR1 is SGHVT and CDR2 is SQSDAQ in the germline V gene. The CDR3 runs 18 residues. Trimming cost V 6 bases and J 6 bases; bases outside gene matches: 23. The CDR3 DNA is TGTGCCAGCAGGGCTTACCCTGAGGGGGCGCAGAATGTCCTCGAGCAGTACTTC. Its translation: CASRAYPEGAQNVLEQYF.

The gene calls are TRBV7-3 and TRBJ1-1; tentatively, D is TRBD1 (6 bases). CDR1 is SGHTA and CDR2 is FQGTGA in the germline V gene. This CDR3 comprises 14 residues. V was pared by 5 bases and J by 6 bases, with 16 bases between. Written as DNA, the CDR3 is TGTGCCAGCAGCCCCAACCCGGGGGCCTCTGAAGCTTTCTTT. It yields the protein CASSPNPGASEAFF.

In this sample, this clonotype turned up a few times. This rearrangement joins TRBV15 to TRBJ1-1; unclear D gene. Germline V gives CDR1 LNHNV, CDR2 YYDKDF (reference sequence). The CDR3 is 13 residues long. Trimming cost V 4 bases and J 2 bases, with 8 bases left between them. CDR3 sequence reads: CATSMARNTEAFF. CDR3 sequence (DNA): TGTGCCACCAGCATGGCGAGAAACACTGAAGCTTTCTTT.